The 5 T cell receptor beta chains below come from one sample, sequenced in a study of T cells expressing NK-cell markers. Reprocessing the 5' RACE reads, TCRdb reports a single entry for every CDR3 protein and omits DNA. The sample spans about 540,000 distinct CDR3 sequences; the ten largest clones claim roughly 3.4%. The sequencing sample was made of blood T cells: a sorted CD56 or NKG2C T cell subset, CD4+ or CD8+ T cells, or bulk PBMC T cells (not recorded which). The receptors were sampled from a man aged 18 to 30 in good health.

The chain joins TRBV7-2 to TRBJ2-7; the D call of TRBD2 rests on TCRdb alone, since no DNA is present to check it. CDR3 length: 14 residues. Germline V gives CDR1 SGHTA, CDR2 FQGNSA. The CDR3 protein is CASSLGGGAYEQYF.

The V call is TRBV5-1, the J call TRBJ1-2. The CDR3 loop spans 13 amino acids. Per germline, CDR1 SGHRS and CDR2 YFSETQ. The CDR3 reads CASRDTTNYGYTF.

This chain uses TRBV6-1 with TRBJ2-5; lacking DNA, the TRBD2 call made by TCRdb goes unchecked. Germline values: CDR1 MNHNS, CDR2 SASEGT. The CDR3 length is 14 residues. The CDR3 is CASSRDFSGETQYF.

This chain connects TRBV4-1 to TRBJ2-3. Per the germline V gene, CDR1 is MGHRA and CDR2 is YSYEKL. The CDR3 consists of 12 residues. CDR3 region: CASSPNLDTQYF.

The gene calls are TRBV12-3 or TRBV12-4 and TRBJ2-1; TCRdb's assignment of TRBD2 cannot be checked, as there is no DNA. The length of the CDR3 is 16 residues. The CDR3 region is CASSFPTSGVYNEQFF.